The text below deals with one TCR beta chain. This entry is derived from a study of blood T cell repertoires in COVID-19. About the research overall: T cells, B-cell-depleted T cells, or PBMCs provided the cDNA or gDNA that served as material.

Trimming stripped 5 bases from V and 8 bases from J, with 12 bases between. Germline CDR1 and CDR2: LNHNV and YYDKDF (reference sequence). CDR3 length: 12 amino acids. Clones were read by immunoSEQ multiplex PCR, and TCRdb kept only the in-frame ones, dropping some. The sample comprises some 250,000 clones, about 90% of which are singletons, and more than 10% rests with the top ten. Sequencing was performed on peripheral blood. The genes are TRBV15 and TRBJ1-2; no clear D gene. The receptor was isolated from a woman in her 30s with COVID-19, enrolled during active disease. CDR3: CATSPRTGGYTF. CDR3 sequence (DNA): TGTGCCACCAGCCCGCGGACGGGGGGCTACACCTTC.